Included here is one T cell receptor (beta chain) sequence, with context. Antigen unknown. The sample is drawn from a study of T cell responses to AZD1222 COVID-19 vaccine. Profiled with immunoSEQ multiplex PCR; TCRdb holds only in-frame clones, not every one. The table records over 100,000 clones, 70% to 90% of them present only once. CDR1 MNHEY and CDR2 SVGAGI come from the germline V gene. The trim removed 4 bases at V and 3 bases at J, leaving 8 bases unmatched. The CDR3 consists of 15 residues. Overall study results and limits: A mostly white British donor set with more females was recruited, and clonal diversity was possibly underestimated. There were vaccine-associated CD4 TCRs across spike, dominant at 160-218 and 743-854. Among AZD1222 vaccinees, only 5 to 7 were seropositive at baseline. The reported proportion of spike-specific TCRs targeting unmutated variant regions was nearly half.

The V and J genes are TRBV6-5 and TRBJ1-2; 7 positions agree with TRBD1. The source was peripheral blood, collected on day 0 of AZD1222 vaccination. The receptor comes from an adult in good health. This CDR3 is CASSSARDSYYGYTF. For the CDR3, the DNA is TGTGCCAGCAGTTCCGCCCGGGACAGCTACTATGGCTACACCTTC.